A single sample gave rise to the 9 T cell receptor beta chains below, sequenced in a study of control samples from healthy donors and cancer patients. Generated by immunoSEQ multiplex PCR, the TCRdb table keeps only in-frame clones and is missing some. The data contain around 51,000 clones, 80% of them singletons. Sequencing used blood. The receptors originated from a man aged 70 or older in good health.

This sequence joins TRBV6-5 and TRBJ2-7; 7 nucleotides align to TRBD2. Per the germline V gene, CDR1 is MNHEY and CDR2 is SVGAGI. The CDR3 totals 14 residues. The V segment lost 0 bases and the J segment 3 bases; nucleotides outside the gene matches: 2. The CDR3 coding sequence is TGTGCCAGCAGTTACTCTGGCGGGGGCTACGAGCAGTACTTC. It codes for CASSYSGGGYEQYF.

The J gene is TRBJ2-7, the V gene TRBV11-3; weak D call: TRBD1 (5 bases). CDR3 length: 14 residues. Germline V gene lookup returns CDR1 SGHNT and CDR2 YENEEA. Trimming shortened V by 4 bases and J by 6 bases, and 16 bases separated the two germline ends. CDR3 region: CASSSAGSVGEQYF. The CDR3 DNA sequence: TGTGCCAGCAGCTCCGCAGGGTCCGTCGGCGAGCAGTACTTC.

In this sample, this clone turned up a few times. The CDR3 sequence is CASSRGTGDEEKLFF. For the CDR3, the DNA is TGTGCCAGCAGCCGCGGGACGGGCGACGAAGAAAAACTGTTTTTT. This chain links TRBV4-2 with TRBJ1-4, with a possible D match to TRBD1 (5 bases). Germline V CDR1 and CDR2: LGHNA, YNFKEQ. Trimming cost V 4 bases and J 8 bases, with 17 bases left between them. This CDR3 is 15 amino acids long.

The V call is TRBV4-1, the J call TRBJ1-4; 11 positions match TRBD1. This CDR3 spans 16 amino acids. The germline V gene has CDR1 MGHRA and CDR2 YSYEKL. V lost 0 bases and J lost 8; bases outside the gene matches: 5. CDR3 coding DNA: TGCGCCAGCAGCCAAGAAGTTGGGACAGGGGGAGAAAAACTGTTTTTT. This translates into CASSQEVGTGGEKLFF.

This clone was detected only once. J is TRBJ1-2 and V is TRBV11-3; TRBD1 aligns across 8 bases. Germline CDR1 is SGHNT and CDR2 is YENEEA. Unmatched junction bases numbered 2, after V lost 4 bases and J lost 7 bases. The CDR3 length is 12 residues. For the CDR3, the DNA is TGTGCCAGCAGCTCAGGGGGCGCTGGCTACACCTTC. This codes for CASSSGGAGYTF.

The rearrangement links TRBV27 to TRBJ1-4; perhaps TRBD1 as D (5 bases). Germline CDR1 and CDR2: MNHEY and SMNVEV (reference sequence). The ends were cut back, 5 bases at V and 8 bases at J, with 15 bases in the middle. There are 14 residues in the CDR3. The CDR3 spells CASSPRGYEEKLFF. CDR3 DNA: TGTGCCAGCAGTCCTAGGGGTTACGAAGAAAAACTGTTTTTT.

The CDR3 nucleotides are TGTGCCAGCAGCCCTCGGACAGGGTCGTCTTACTCCTACGAGCAGTACTTC. Translating gives CASSPRTGSSYSYEQYF. The genes are TRBV5-5 and TRBJ2-7; TRBD1 matches 8 bases. In germline, CDR1 is SGHKS, CDR2 YYEKEE (reference sequence). The V segment lost 4 bases and the J segment 0 bases; nucleotides outside the gene matches: 12. This CDR3 contains 17 residues.

The rearrangement links TRBV11-2 to TRBJ1-1; D remains unclear. The CDR3 runs 15 residues. The germline CDR1 and CDR2 sequences are SGHAT and FQNNGV. Trimming stripped 3 bases from V and 3 bases from J, with 14 bases between. In nucleotides, the CDR3 is TGTGCCAGCAGCTTGCGCGGACGGACCTACACTGAAGCTTTCTTT. It yields the protein CASSLRGRTYTEAFF.

This chain connects TRBV19 to TRBJ2-7; D is possibly TRBD2 (6 bases). V lost 3 bases to trimming and J lost 1 base, with 10 bases between them. The CDR3 runs 14 residues. Germline V gene sequence: CDR1 LNHDA, CDR2 SQIVND (reference sequence). In DNA, the CDR3 is TGTGCCAGTAGTATGACCCGGGGGTCCTACGAGCAGTACTTC. This gives the protein CASSMTRGSYEQYF.